The 16 T cell receptor beta chains in this list originate from one sample, sequenced in a study of T cell changes during pregnancy in multiple sclerosis (dated by TCRdb to 2018 to 2020). Library construction relied on the immunoSEQ multiplex PCR assay. TCRdb holds this immuneACCESS table with in-frame rearrangements only. Some clones are missing; in checked studies, unresolved V genes explain under half, and the rest has no known cause. In this sample the table shows some 74,000 clones, roughly 92% of which occur a single time. The top ten hold over 3.5% of the sample. The sequencing here drew on peripheral blood, taken after pregnancy. The receptors were sampled from a female donor in good health, enrolled as a control in a pregnancy study.

This rearrangement joins TRBV7-2 to TRBJ2-1; D gene uncertain. Germline V gene data show CDR1 as SGHTA and CDR2 as FQGNSA. The CDR3 extends over 12 amino acids. Trimming cost V 5 bases and J 5 bases, with 7 bases left between them. Here the CDR3 reads CASSRRDNEQFF. The CDR3 DNA reads TGTGCCAGCAGCCGCCGAGACAATGAGCAGTTCTTC.

Comments on this clone: One base away lies a much larger clone, so this may be a sequencing read error. This rearrangement joins TRBV6-6 to TRBJ2-3; the match to TRBD1 covers 10 bases. V was clipped by 0 bases and J by 4 bases; unmatched bases: 1. The CDR3 is 15 amino acids. Germline V gene lookup returns CDR1 MNHNY and CDR2 SVGAGI (reference sequence). The CDR3 reads CASSYSTGGADTQYF. The CDR3 coding sequence is TGTGCCAGCAGTTACTCGACAGGGGGCGCAGATACGCAGTATTTT.

CDR3 DNA sequence: TGTGCCAGCACCCCCGCGGGAGGGCTTCGGGAGACGCAGTATTTT. This codes for CASTPAGGLRETQYF. The chain is built from TRBV2 and TRBJ2-3; TRBD2 aligns across 9 bases. The CDR3 is made up of 15 amino acids. Germline loops: CDR1 SNHLY, CDR2 FYNNEI. With V trimmed by 7 bases and J by 9 bases, 14 bases remained unmatched.

There are a few counts of this clone. V gene TRBV7-2 combines with J gene TRBJ2-1; 11 positions agree with TRBD2. Germline lookup yields CDR1 SGHTA and CDR2 FQGNSA. The CDR3 loop spans 15 amino acids. V shed 4 bases and J 6 bases; nucleotides not matched to a gene: 5. CDR3 sequence: CASSSTSGNLNEQFF. The CDR3 DNA sequence: TGTGCCAGCAGCTCGACTAGCGGGAATCTCAATGAGCAGTTCTTC.

The chain combines TRBV5-1 with TRBJ2-7; maybe TRBD2 (5 bases). Germline V gene lookup returns CDR1 SGHRS and CDR2 YFSETQ. The CDR3 has 13 amino acids. The V end was cut by 1 base, the J end by 3 bases, with 8 bases between. The CDR3 spells CASSLLEGYEQYF. CDR3 DNA: TGCGCCAGCAGCTTGTTAGAGGGCTACGAGCAGTACTTC.

This clone was detected only once. The rearrangement uses TRBV7-2 and TRBJ2-1, with 7 bases lining up with TRBD1. The CDR3 consists of 17 residues. Germline trimming cut 0 bases from V and 4 bases from J; bases unmatched to any gene: 9. Germline CDR1 SGHTA, CDR2 FQGNSA. The chain's CDR3 is CASSLARWDRDYNEQFF. CDR3 in DNA: TGTGCCAGCAGCTTAGCGCGGTGGGACAGAGATTACAATGAGCAGTTCTTC. The full variable domain, in which reference TRBV7-2 and TRBJ2-1 provide the parts outside the CDR3, is GAGVSQSPSNKVTEKGKDVELRCDPISGHTALYWYRQSLGQGLEFLIYFQGNSAPDKSGLPSDRFSAERTGGSVSTLTIQRTQQEDSAVYLCASSLARWDRDYNEQFFGPGTRLTVL.

This clone was seen once. The V gene is TRBV27, the J gene TRBJ2-1; 8 bases align to TRBD1. With 5 bases clipped from V and 4 bases from J, the junction kept 7 bases outside the gene matches. CDR3 length: 15 amino acids. The germline CDR1 and CDR2 sequences are MNHEY and SMNVEV (reference sequence). The CDR3 sequence: CASSPQGVPYNEQFF. CDR3 nucleotide sequence: TGTGCCAGCAGTCCACAGGGGGTCCCATACAATGAGCAGTTCTTC.

V usage is TRBV6-5 and J usage is TRBJ2-7, with D hard to call. The CDR3 length is 14 residues. V was cut by 6 bases and J by 4 bases, with 16 bases left in between. Germline-derived CDR1 and CDR2 are MNHEY and SVGAGI. CDR3 bases: TGTGCCAGCAGCCCCGGGTCCCCCTGGTACGAGCAGTACTTC. It specifies CASSPGSPWYEQYF.

This sequence joins TRBV28 and TRBJ2-7, with 10 bases that match TRBD1. The V gene end was trimmed by 0 bases and the J gene end by 2 bases; junction bases not matched to a gene: 4. Germline CDR1 MDHEN, CDR2 SYDVKM. The CDR3 runs 16 residues. For the CDR3, the DNA is TGTGCCAGCAGTTTATGGGGGACAGGGGTCGCCTACGAGCAGTACTTC. Amino acids: CASSLWGTGVAYEQYF.

The V and J genes are TRBV30 and TRBJ2-7; 12 bases agree with TRBD1. With V trimmed by 1 base and J by 5 bases, 9 bases remained unmatched. The CDR3 is made up of 16 amino acids. In germline, CDR1 is GTSNPN, CDR2 SVGIG (reference sequence). Here the CDR3 reads CAWSAPWDRGLDEQYF. The CDR3 region has the DNA TGTGCCTGGAGTGCCCCTTGGGACAGGGGGCTCGACGAGCAGTACTTC.

The chain joins TRBV28 to TRBJ1-3; D not certain. The V and J ends lost 6 bases and 0 bases respectively, with 15 bases between them. Germline V gene lookup returns CDR1 MDHEN and CDR2 SYDVKM. CDR3 length: 16 amino acids. The DNA of the CDR3 is TGTGCCAGCAGCCGACCCGACTATAACTCTGGAAACACCATATATTTT. The encoded protein is CASSRPDYNSGNTIYF.

The J gene is TRBJ2-7, the V gene TRBV4-2, with no clear D. The CDR3 sequence is 14 residues long. Trimming shortened V by 0 bases and J by 3 bases, and 9 bases separated the two germline ends. Per the germline V gene, CDR1 is LGHNA and CDR2 is YNFKEQ. The CDR3 DNA is TGTGCCAGCAGCCAAGATCGGTCGAACTACGAGCAGTACTTC. It translates to CASSQDRSNYEQYF.

The chain joins TRBV7-2 to TRBJ1-1, with TRBD1 matching over 10 bases. Unmatched junction bases numbered 6, after V lost 6 bases and J lost 5 bases. The CDR3 sequence is 14 residues long. Germline V CDR1 and CDR2: SGHTA, FQGNSA. CDR3 coding DNA: TGTGCCAGCAGGGCGGACAGGGGGAGGACTGAAGCTTTCTTT. Amino acid sequence: CASRADRGRTEAFF.

V usage is TRBV7-6 and J usage is TRBJ2-7; D remains unclear. Deletions cut 2 bases from V and 3 bases from J, with 5 bases between. The CDR3 runs to 12 residues. The V gene's germline CDR1 is SGHVS and CDR2 FNYEAQ. In nucleotides, the CDR3 is TGTGCCAGCAGCTTAACCGGCTACGAGCAGTACTTC. It yields the protein CASSLTGYEQYF.

This sequence joins TRBV19 and TRBJ1-4, with a tentative D call TRBD1 (6 bases). The CDR3 extends over 13 amino acids. Germline V gene lookup returns CDR1 LNHDA and CDR2 SQIVND (reference sequence). Between the trimmed V and J ends, which lost 7 bases and 5 bases, there was a span of 11 bases. The CDR3 region has the DNA TGTGCCAGTACGGGACAATTAAATGAAAAACTGTTTTTT. It codes for CASTGQLNEKLFF.

V is TRBV7-2 and J is TRBJ1-2; 9 bases agree with TRBD1. After removal of 5 bases from V and 8 bases from J, the junction contained 9 bases not matched to a gene. CDR1 and CDR2 (germline): SGHTA, FQGNSA. The CDR3 is 14 amino acids. The CDR3 loop is CASSPPQGAGGYTF. CDR3 nucleotides: TGTGCCAGCAGCCCACCACAGGGGGCGGGCGGCTACACCTTC.